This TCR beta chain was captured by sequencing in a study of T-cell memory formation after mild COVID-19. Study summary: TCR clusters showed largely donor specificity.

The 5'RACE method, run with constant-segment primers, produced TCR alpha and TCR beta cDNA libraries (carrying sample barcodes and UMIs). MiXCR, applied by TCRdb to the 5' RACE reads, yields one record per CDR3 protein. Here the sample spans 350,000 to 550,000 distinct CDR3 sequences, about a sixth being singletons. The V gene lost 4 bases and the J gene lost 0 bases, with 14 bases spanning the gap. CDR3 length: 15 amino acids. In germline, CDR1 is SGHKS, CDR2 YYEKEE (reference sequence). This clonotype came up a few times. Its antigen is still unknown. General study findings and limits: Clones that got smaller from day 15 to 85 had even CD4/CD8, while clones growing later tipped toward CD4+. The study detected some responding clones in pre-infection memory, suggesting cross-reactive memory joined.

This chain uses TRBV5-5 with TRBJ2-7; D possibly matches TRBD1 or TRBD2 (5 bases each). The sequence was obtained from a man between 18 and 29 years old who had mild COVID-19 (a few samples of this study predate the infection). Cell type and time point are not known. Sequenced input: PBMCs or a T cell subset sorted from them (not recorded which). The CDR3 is CASSRDAFSSYEQYV. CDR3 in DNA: TGTGCCAGCAGCCGGGACGCATTTAGCTCCTACGAGCAGTACGTC.